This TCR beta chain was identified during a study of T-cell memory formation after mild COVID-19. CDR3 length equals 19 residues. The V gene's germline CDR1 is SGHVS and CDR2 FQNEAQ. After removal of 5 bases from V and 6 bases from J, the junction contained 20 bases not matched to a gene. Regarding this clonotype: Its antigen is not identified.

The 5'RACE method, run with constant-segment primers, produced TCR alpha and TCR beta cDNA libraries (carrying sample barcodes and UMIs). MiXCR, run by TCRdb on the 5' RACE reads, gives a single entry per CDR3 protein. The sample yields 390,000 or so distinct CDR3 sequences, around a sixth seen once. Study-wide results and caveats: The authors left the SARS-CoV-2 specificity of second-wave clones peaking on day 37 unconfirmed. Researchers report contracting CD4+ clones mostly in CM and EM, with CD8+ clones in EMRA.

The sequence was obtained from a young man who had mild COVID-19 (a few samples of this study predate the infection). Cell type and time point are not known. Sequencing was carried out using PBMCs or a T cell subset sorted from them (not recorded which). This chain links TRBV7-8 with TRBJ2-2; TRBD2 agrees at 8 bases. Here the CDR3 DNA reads TGTGCCAGCAGCGTTAGCAGGGGAAACGAGCGGGGGAAGGCCGGGGAGCTGTTTTTT. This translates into CASSVSRGNERGKAGELFF.